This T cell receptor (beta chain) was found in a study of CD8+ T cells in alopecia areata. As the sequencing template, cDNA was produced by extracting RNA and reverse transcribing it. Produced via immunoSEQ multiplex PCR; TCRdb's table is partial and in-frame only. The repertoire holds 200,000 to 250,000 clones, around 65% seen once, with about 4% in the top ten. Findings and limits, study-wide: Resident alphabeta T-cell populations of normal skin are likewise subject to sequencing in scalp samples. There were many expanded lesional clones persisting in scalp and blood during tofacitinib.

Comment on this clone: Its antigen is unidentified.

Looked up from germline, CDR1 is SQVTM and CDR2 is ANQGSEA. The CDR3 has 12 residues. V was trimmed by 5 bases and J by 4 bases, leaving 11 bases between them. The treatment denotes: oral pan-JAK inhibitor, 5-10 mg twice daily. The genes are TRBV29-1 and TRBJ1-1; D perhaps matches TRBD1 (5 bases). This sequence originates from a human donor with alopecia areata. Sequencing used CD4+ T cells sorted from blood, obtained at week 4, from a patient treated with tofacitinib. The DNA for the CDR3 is TGCAGCGTTCGGGGACTTGGCACTGAAGCTTTCTTT. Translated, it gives CSVRGLGTEAFF.